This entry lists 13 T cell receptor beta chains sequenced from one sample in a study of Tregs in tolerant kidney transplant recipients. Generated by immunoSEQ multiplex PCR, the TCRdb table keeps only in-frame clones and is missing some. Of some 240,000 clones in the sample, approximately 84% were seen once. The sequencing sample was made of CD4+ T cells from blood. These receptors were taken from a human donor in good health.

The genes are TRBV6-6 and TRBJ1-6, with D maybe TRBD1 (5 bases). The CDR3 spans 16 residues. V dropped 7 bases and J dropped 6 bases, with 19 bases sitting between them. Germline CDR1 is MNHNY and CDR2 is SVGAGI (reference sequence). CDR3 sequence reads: CASNPNFGGFNSPLHF. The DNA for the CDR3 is TGTGCCAGCAACCCCAACTTCGGGGGTTTTAATTCACCCCTCCACTTT.

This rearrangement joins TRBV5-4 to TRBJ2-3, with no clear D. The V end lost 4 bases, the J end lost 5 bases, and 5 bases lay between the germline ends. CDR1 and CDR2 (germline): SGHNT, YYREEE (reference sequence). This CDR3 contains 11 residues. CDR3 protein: CASSVLDTQYF. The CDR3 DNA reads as TGTGCCAGCAGCGTCTTAGATACGCAGTATTTT.

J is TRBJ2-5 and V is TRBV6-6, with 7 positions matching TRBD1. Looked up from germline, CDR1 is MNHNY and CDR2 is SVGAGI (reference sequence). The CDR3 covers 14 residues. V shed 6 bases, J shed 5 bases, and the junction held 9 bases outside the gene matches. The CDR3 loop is CASSRTTGTETQYF. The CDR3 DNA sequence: TGTGCCAGCAGCCGAACGACAGGGACGGAGACCCAGTACTTC.

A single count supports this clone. DNA for the CDR3: TGCGCCAGCAGTCGAAGGGAGAGTGTACCAGATACGCAGTATTTT. Its translation is CASSRRESVPDTQYF. The V gene is TRBV10-1, the J gene TRBJ2-3; a weak D match, TRBD2 (5 bases). The CDR3 is made up of 15 amino acids. Trimming removed 5 bases at V and 4 bases at J, with 16 bases between. Germline assignment: CDR1 WNHNN and CDR2 SYGVQD (reference sequence).

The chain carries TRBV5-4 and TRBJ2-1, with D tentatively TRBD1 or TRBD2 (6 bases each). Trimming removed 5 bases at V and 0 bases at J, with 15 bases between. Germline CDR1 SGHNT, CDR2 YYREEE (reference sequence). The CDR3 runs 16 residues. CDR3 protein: CASSIGGPGSYNEQFF. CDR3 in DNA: TGTGCCAGCAGTATAGGGGGGCCAGGCTCCTACAATGAGCAGTTCTTC.

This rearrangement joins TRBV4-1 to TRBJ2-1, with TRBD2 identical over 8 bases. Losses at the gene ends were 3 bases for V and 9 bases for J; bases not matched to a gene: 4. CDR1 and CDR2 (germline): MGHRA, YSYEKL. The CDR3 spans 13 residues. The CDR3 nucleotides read TGCGCCAGCAGCCAGATAGCGGGGACTGAGCAGTTCTTC. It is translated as CASSQIAGTEQFF.

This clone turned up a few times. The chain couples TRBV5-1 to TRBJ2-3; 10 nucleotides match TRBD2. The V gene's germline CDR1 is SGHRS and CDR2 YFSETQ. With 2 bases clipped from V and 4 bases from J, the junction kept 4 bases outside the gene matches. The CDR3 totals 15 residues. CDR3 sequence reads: CASSLAGGGPDTQYF. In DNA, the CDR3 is TGCGCCAGCAGCTTAGCGGGAGGGGGCCCAGATACGCAGTATTTT.

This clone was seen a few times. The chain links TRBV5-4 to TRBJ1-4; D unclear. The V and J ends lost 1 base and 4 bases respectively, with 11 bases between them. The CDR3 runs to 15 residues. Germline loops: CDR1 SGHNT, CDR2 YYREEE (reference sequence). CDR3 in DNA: TGTGCCAGCAGCTTGAGGACGGGGAGTAATGAAAAACTGTTTTTT. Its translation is CASSLRTGSNEKLFF.

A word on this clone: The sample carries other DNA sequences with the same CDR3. CDR3: CASSSQQNTEAFF. The CDR3 DNA sequence: TGTGCCAGCAGCTCCCAGCAGAACACTGAAGCTTTCTTT. The chain links TRBV7-9 to TRBJ1-1; D remains ambiguous. V dropped 4 bases and J dropped 1 base, with 7 bases sitting between them. CDR3 length: 13 amino acids. CDR1 SEHNR and CDR2 FQNEAQ come from the germline V gene (reference sequence).

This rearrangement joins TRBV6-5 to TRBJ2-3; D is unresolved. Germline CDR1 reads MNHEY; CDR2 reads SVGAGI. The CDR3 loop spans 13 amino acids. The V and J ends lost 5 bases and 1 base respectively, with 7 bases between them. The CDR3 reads CASSGPGTDTQYF. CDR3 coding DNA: TGTGCCAGCAGTGGACCTGGCACAGATACGCAGTATTTT.

The CDR3 DNA sequence: TGTGCCAGCAGTCGACTAGCCAGCTACAATGAGCAGTTCTTC. Protein sequence: CASSRLASYNEQFF. This chain uses TRBV6-4 with TRBJ2-1; 7 nucleotides agree with TRBD2. Trimming at V came to 5 bases and at J to 3 bases, leaving 4 bases not matched to a gene. Germline assignment: CDR1 MRHNA and CDR2 SNTAGT. The CDR3 has 14 residues.

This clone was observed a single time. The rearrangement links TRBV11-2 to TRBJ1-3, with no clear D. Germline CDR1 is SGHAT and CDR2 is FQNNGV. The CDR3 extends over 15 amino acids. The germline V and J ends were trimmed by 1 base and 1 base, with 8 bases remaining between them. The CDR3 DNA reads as TGTGCCAGCAGCTTAGTCAGAAGATCTGGAAACACCATATATTTT. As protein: CASSLVRRSGNTIYF.

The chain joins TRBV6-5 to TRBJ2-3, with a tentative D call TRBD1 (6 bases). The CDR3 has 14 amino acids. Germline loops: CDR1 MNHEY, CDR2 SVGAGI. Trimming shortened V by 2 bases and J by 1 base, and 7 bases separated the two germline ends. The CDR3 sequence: CASSYGGGTDTQYF. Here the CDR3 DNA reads TGTGCCAGCAGTTACGGGGGCGGCACAGATACGCAGTATTTT.